A single sample gave rise to the 18 T cell receptor beta chains below, sequenced in a study of cytomegalovirus exposure and HLA in healthy donors. The PCR ran on 60 Vbeta and 13 Jbeta primers. Here immunoSEQ multiplex PCR was the method, and the copy in TCRdb shows in-frame clones only, minus some. The sample shows about 190,000 clones, 85% to 90% of them seen only once. Sequencing was done on a sample of PBMCs. Receptors were obtained from a man under 40 in good health and CMV-seronegative.

This rearrangement joins TRBV19 to TRBJ1-1; D is possibly TRBD1 (5 bases). V was pared by 6 bases and J by 5 bases, with 19 bases between. This CDR3 is 15 amino acids long. Germline V CDR1 and CDR2: LNHDA, SQIVND (reference sequence). CDR3 in amino acids: CASRPPGGGWTEAFF. Written as DNA, the CDR3 is TGTGCCAGTAGGCCCCCGGGGGGGGGTTGGACTGAAGCTTTCTTT.

The chain has TRBV27 and TRBJ2-7; TRBD2 matches at 8 bases. Losses at the gene ends were 5 bases for V and 5 bases for J; bases not matched to a gene: 8. Looked up from germline, CDR1 is MNHEY and CDR2 is SMNVEV (reference sequence). This CDR3 comprises 14 residues. This chain's CDR3 is CASSTPTGGDEQYF. The CDR3 region has the DNA TGTGCCAGCAGTACCCCGACGGGGGGGGACGAGCAGTACTTC.

This rearrangement joins TRBV27 to TRBJ2-7; no definite D call. Per germline, CDR1 MNHEY and CDR2 SMNVEV (reference sequence). The V end lost 10 bases, the J end lost 2 bases, and 3 bases lay between the germline ends. This CDR3 has 9 amino acids. CDR3 coding DNA: TGTGCCACTCCCTACGAGCAGTACTTC. Translated, it gives CATPYEQYF.

For this clone: Mismatch with germline at one junction end may stem from a read error. V is TRBV5-6 and J is TRBJ1-1; a possible D gene is TRBD1 (5 bases). The CDR3 is 15 residues long. The germline CDR1 and CDR2 sequences are SGHDT and YYEEEE. CDR3 protein: CASSLALRANTEASF. In DNA, the CDR3 is TGTGCCAGCAGCTTGGCGCTCAGGGCAAACACTGAAGCTTCCTTT.

Only one count was recorded for this clone. The chain links TRBV6-5 to TRBJ1-2; D is perhaps TRBD1 (5 bases). This CDR3 spans 12 amino acids. With 4 bases removed from V and 9 bases from J, the gap between germline ends came to 12 bases. Germline V gene data show CDR1 as MNHEY and CDR2 as SVGAGI. The CDR3 DNA sequence: TGTGCCAGCAGTTCCACCGACAGTCGCTACACCTTC. This codes for CASSSTDSRYTF.

V is TRBV27 and J is TRBJ2-5; 11 bases fit TRBD1. Trimming cost V 5 bases and J 0 bases; bases outside gene matches: 2. The CDR3 extends over 15 amino acids. Germline CDR1 MNHEY, CDR2 SMNVEV (reference sequence). The CDR3 sequence is CASSRDRGYQETQYF. CDR3 in DNA: TGTGCCAGCAGTCGGGACAGGGGGTACCAAGAGACCCAGTACTTC.

The chain is built from TRBV27 and TRBJ2-5; 8 bases map to TRBD2. With V trimmed by 1 base and J by 3 bases, 1 base remained unmatched. This CDR3 is built from 14 residues. Germline V gene lookup returns CDR1 MNHEY and CDR2 SMNVEV (reference sequence). The CDR3 nucleotides are TGTGCCAGCAGTTTATTGCGGGGGGAAGAGACCCAGTACTTC. Its translation is CASSLLRGEETQYF.

The rearrangement links TRBV9 to TRBJ1-2, with D perhaps TRBD1 (6 bases). The CDR3 has 14 amino acids. The germline V gene has CDR1 SGDLS and CDR2 YYNGEE. Trimming removed 4 bases at V and 5 bases at J, with 15 bases between. The CDR3 sequence is CASSTHGGSYGYTF. CDR3 nucleotide sequence: TGTGCCAGCAGCACCCATGGGGGCAGTTATGGCTACACCTTC.

For this clone: The junction departs from the called germline gene at one end, perhaps through a read error. The V call is TRBV7-7, the J call TRBJ2-3; the D gene is possibly TRBD2 (5 bases). The CDR3 totals 13 residues. Germline V gene sequence: CDR1 SSHAT, CDR2 FNYEAQ (reference sequence). This CDR3 reads CASSLQWEDTQYF. The CDR3 DNA reads as TGTGCTAGCAGCTTACAGTGGGAGGATACGCAGTATTTT.

The V call is TRBV2, the J call TRBJ2-6, with TRBD1 identical over 11 bases. CDR3 length: 16 amino acids. Trimming removed 7 bases from V and 4 bases from J; junction bases left unmatched: 6. Germline V lookup: CDR1 SNHLY, CDR2 FYNNEI. This chain's CDR3 is CASTGQGAWGANVLTF. The CDR3 region has the DNA TGTGCCAGCACCGGACAGGGGGCGTGGGGGGCCAACGTCCTGACTTTC.

The V and J genes are TRBV6-1 and TRBJ2-7, with 8 bases lining up with TRBD1. The CDR3 has 15 amino acids. CDR1 and CDR2 (germline): MNHNS, SASEGT. V dropped 4 bases and J dropped 1; count of bases not matched to a gene: 6. CDR3 residues: CASSGGGTGSYEQYF. The CDR3 region has the DNA TGTGCCAGCAGTGGGGGCGGGACAGGTTCCTACGAGCAGTACTTC.

The genes are TRBV7-2 and TRBJ2-1; 10 bases map to TRBD2. The CDR3 has 13 amino acids. V shed 1 base, J shed 13 bases, and the junction held 4 bases outside the gene matches. From germline, CDR1 is SGHTA and CDR2 FQGNSA. This CDR3 reads CASSLERGGPQFF. For the CDR3, the DNA is TGTGCCAGCAGCTTAGAGCGGGGGGGCCCCCAGTTCTTC.

V gene TRBV28 combines with J gene TRBJ1-1, with a weak D call TRBD1 (6 bases). This CDR3 has 16 residues. The V gene lost 3 bases and the J gene lost 6 bases, with 20 bases spanning the gap. From germline, CDR1 is MDHEN and CDR2 SYDVKM. The CDR3 spells CASSFSFLQGTAEAFF. In DNA, the CDR3 is TGTGCCAGCAGTTTCTCCTTTCTACAGGGTACGGCTGAAGCTTTCTTT.

The CDR3 is CATSRRAGELFF. CDR3 DNA: TGTGCCACCAGCAGGCGTGCCGGGGAGCTGTTTTTT. V is TRBV15 and J is TRBJ2-2; no clear D gene. The CDR3 runs 12 residues. The germline gives CDR1 LNHNV, CDR2 YYDKDF (reference sequence). Trimming took 3 bases from V and 6 from J, leaving 5 bases between them.

In its sample, this clone was seen a few times. This rearrangement joins TRBV30 to TRBJ2-4, with 10 nucleotides matching TRBD2. CDR3 length equals 17 residues. The V segment lost 0 bases and the J segment 0 bases; nucleotides outside the gene matches: 5. Germline assignment: CDR1 GTSNPN and CDR2 SVGIG (reference sequence). CDR3 protein: CAWSVTLAGLAKNIQYF. Written as DNA, the CDR3 is TGTGCCTGGAGTGTAACACTAGCGGGACTAGCCAAAAACATTCAGTACTTC.

This chain connects TRBV6-5 to TRBJ1-5; D may be TRBD1 (5 bases). The V gene lost 4 bases and the J gene lost 3 bases, with 10 bases spanning the gap. The CDR3 has 14 residues. Germline V gene data show CDR1 as MNHEY and CDR2 as SVGAGI. CDR3 nucleotides: TGTGCCAGCAGTTTAAGACAGTACAATCAGCCCCAGCATTTT. Its translation: CASSLRQYNQPQHF.

The genes are TRBV4-1 and TRBJ2-7; D gene uncertain. The CDR3 totals 12 residues. Germline CDR1 MGHRA, CDR2 YSYEKL. V lost 5 bases and J 2 bases, leaving 7 bases between the germline ends. The CDR3 nucleotides read TGCGCCAGCAGCTATACACCCTACGAGCAGTACTTC. This sequence encodes CASSYTPYEQYF.

This chain joins TRBV28 and TRBJ1-4, with D perhaps TRBD1 (5 bases). This CDR3 is built from 17 residues. The germline gives CDR1 MDHEN, CDR2 SYDVKM. V was cut by 1 base and J by 6 bases, with 18 bases left in between. The CDR3 spells CASSLYKGYPGDEKLFF. In nucleotides, the CDR3 is TGTGCCAGCAGTTTATATAAAGGGTACCCGGGGGATGAAAAACTGTTTTTT.